Below, 15 T cell receptor beta chains from the same sample are listed, as sequenced in a study of blood T cell repertoires in COVID-19. Sequenced by immunoSEQ multiplex PCR; TCRdb stores in-frame clones only, minus some. The sample yields a few hundred thousand clones, around 90% seen once. The sample taken for sequencing was PBMCs or T cells enriched from blood (not recorded which). The source is a woman between 45 and 65 years old who had recovered from COVID-19.

The genes are TRBV9 and TRBJ2-5; D possibly corresponds to TRBD2 (7 bases). CDR1 and CDR2 (germline): SGDLS, YYNGEE. The CDR3 runs to 16 residues. The ends were cut back, 3 bases at V and 5 bases at J, with 20 bases in the middle. The CDR3 nucleotides read TGTGCCAGCAGCGCAGGGGACTACCCTATGGGGGAGACCCAGTACTTC. As protein: CASSAGDYPMGETQYF.

This chain uses TRBV4-3 with TRBJ2-2, with 8 bases lining up with TRBD2. Germline V gene sequence: CDR1 LGHNA, CDR2 YSLEER. There are 17 residues in the CDR3. Unmatched junction bases numbered 12, after V lost 5 bases and J lost 4 bases. CDR3 loop: CASSDWTSRVGTGELFF. The CDR3 nucleotides are TGCGCCAGCAGCGACTGGACTAGCCGGGTCGGCACCGGGGAGCTGTTTTTT.

The rearrangement uses TRBV6-5 and TRBJ1-1; D uncertain. This CDR3 has 15 residues. CDR1 and CDR2 (germline): MNHEY, SVGAGI. The V end was cut by 3 bases, the J end by 1 base, with 12 bases between. The CDR3 protein is CASSYRASGNTEAFF. The CDR3 bases are TGTGCCAGCAGTTATCGAGCATCAGGGAACACTGAAGCTTTCTTT.

The chain employs TRBV28 and TRBJ2-7; 8 nucleotides align to TRBD1. V lost 5 bases, J lost 4 bases, and 16 bases stayed unmatched. Germline CDR1 MDHEN, CDR2 SYDVKM. This CDR3 has 17 residues. The CDR3 loop reads CASSTQGQGRGGYEQYF. The CDR3 DNA reads TGTGCCAGCAGTACCCAAGGACAGGGCAGAGGCGGATACGAGCAGTACTTC.

This clone has a single count. This sequence joins TRBV21-1 and TRBJ2-3; the D call TRBD2 from the table was never checked on the DNA. TRBV21-1 is noted as a pseudogene. CDR3 length: 17 residues. The CDR3 sequence: CASSNHSGRADGDTQYF. Written as DNA, the CDR3 is TGTGCCAGCAGCAATCATAGCGGGAGGGCGGATGGAGATACGCAGTATTTT.

The chain recombines TRBV7-3 with TRBJ2-1, with 8 positions matching TRBD2. The CDR3 loop spans 14 amino acids. Germline CDR1 is SGHTA and CDR2 is FQGTGA. The V segment lost 5 bases and the J segment 8 bases; nucleotides outside the gene matches: 8. CDR3 sequence (DNA): TGTGCCAGCAGCCGCGCGGGAGGTGGGGATGAGCAGTTCTTC. This encodes CASSRAGGGDEQFF.

The chain has TRBV6-5 and TRBJ2-1; TRBD2 is a possible D gene (6 bases). This CDR3 is built from 15 residues. Germline V gene lookup returns CDR1 MNHEY and CDR2 SVGAGI. V lost 4 bases and J lost 0, with 10 bases in between. The CDR3 DNA reads TGTGCCAGCAGTTCGGGCGGGACCTCCTACAATGAGCAGTTCTTC. It is translated as CASSSGGTSYNEQFF.

The chain is built from TRBV18 and TRBJ1-4; perhaps TRBD1 as D (6 bases). Germline V lookup: CDR1 KGHSH, CDR2 LQKENI. This CDR3 contains 14 residues. V lost 5 bases, J lost 7 bases, and 14 bases lay in between. The chain's CDR3 is CASSFGGAPEKLFF. The CDR3 DNA reads as TGTGCCAGCTCATTTGGGGGGGCCCCTGAAAAACTGTTTTTT. Filled out from reference TRBV18 and TRBJ1-4, the complete variable domain reads NAGVMQNPRHLVRRRGQEARLRCSPMKGHSHVYWYRQLPEEGLKFMVYLQKENIIDESGMPKERFSAEFPKEGPSILRIQQVVRGDSAAYFCASSFGGAPEKLFFGSGTQLSVL.

This clone was seen just once. The rearrangement links TRBV29-1 to TRBJ2-1; TRBD2 matches at 12 bases. There are 19 residues in the CDR3. Losses at the gene ends were 4 bases for V and 6 bases for J; bases not matched to a gene: 19. Germline lookup yields CDR1 SQVTM and CDR2 ANQGSEA. The DNA for the CDR3 is TGCAGCGTTGCACCGCTAGCGGGAGGGAAACGGCATTTTTTCAATGAGCAGTTCTTC. Encoded protein: CSVAPLAGGKRHFFNEQFF.

The V gene is TRBV14, the J gene TRBJ1-2; TRBD1 matches at 9 bases. The CDR3 length is 14 residues. Germline-derived CDR1 and CDR2 are SGHDN and FVKESK. Losses at the gene ends were 5 bases for V and 2 bases for J; bases not matched to a gene: 3. The CDR3 loop is CASSLDRGNYGYTF. CDR3 coding DNA: TGTGCCAGCAGCTTGGACAGGGGAAACTATGGCTACACCTTC.

The chain is built from TRBV11-3 and TRBJ2-3; D is possibly TRBD2 (6 bases). CDR3 length: 15 amino acids. V shed 4 bases and J shed 5 bases, with 16 bases lying between them. Germline CDR1 SGHNT, CDR2 YENEEA. The CDR3 protein is CASSSRDVGGDTQYF. As DNA, the CDR3 is TGTGCCAGCAGCTCCCGGGACGTCGGGGGAGATACGCAGTATTTT. The whole variable domain, filled in from reference TRBV11-3 and TRBJ2-3, reads EAGVVQSPRYKIIEKKQPVAFWCNPISGHNTLYWYLQNLGQGPELLIRYENEEAVDDSQLPKDRFSAERLKGVDSTLKIQPAELGDSAVYLCASSSRDVGGDTQYFGPGTRLTVL.

The J gene is TRBJ2-3, the V gene TRBV6-1; TRBD1 is a possible D gene (5 bases). Trimming stripped 2 bases from V and 6 bases from J, with 9 bases between. The V gene's germline CDR1 is MNHNS and CDR2 SASEGT. The CDR3 loop spans 13 amino acids. CDR3 coding DNA: TGTGCCAGCAGTGAAAACAGGTTTGATACGCAGTATTTT. Amino acid sequence: CASSENRFDTQYF.

The J gene is TRBJ1-1, the V gene TRBV9; D gene ambiguous. The CDR3 length is 16 residues. Trimming cost V 4 bases and J 0 bases, with 16 bases left between them. Looked up from germline, CDR1 is SGDLS and CDR2 is YYNGEE. The CDR3 is CASSLQQTAMNTEAFF. CDR3 bases: TGTGCCAGCAGCTTACAGCAGACGGCCATGAACACTGAAGCTTTCTTT.

This chain connects TRBV25-1 to TRBJ2-5; 8 nucleotides agree with TRBD2. This CDR3 comprises 15 residues. Germline values: CDR1 MGHDK, CDR2 SYGVNS. V shed 5 bases, J shed 5 bases, and the junction held 10 bases outside the gene matches. The CDR3 is CASSPREGVDETQYF. Written as DNA, the CDR3 is TGTGCCAGCAGTCCCCGGGAGGGCGTAGACGAGACCCAGTACTTC.

V gene TRBV7-3 combines with J gene TRBJ2-1, with 9 bases lining up with TRBD2. Germline CDR1 and CDR2: SGHTA and FQGTGA. The V gene end was trimmed by 5 bases and the J gene end by 6 bases; junction bases not matched to a gene: 11. The CDR3 loop spans 16 amino acids. The DNA of the CDR3 is TGTGCCAGCAGCCAAAAGCCGGGACTAGCCTCCAATGAGCAGTTCTTC. Translating gives CASSQKPGLASNEQFF.